This T cell receptor beta chain was sequenced for a study of type 1 and type 2 diabetes patients. Study outcomes and limitations: With limited T2D and control samples, some T1D-only expanded clones may not be T1D-specific.

The PCR template was genomic DNA. The TCR beta CDR3 region was amplified using 30 forward and 13 reverse primers. TCRdb recomputed calls from the multiplex PCR reads with MiXCR, one row per CDR3 protein. Of approximately 260,000 distinct CDR3 sequences in the sample, around 50% were seen once. The CDR3 spans 14 residues. V gave up 0 bases and J gave up 6 bases; unmatched junction bases: 2. Germline V CDR1 and CDR2: GTSNPN, SVGIG (reference sequence). Of note for this clonotype: The antigen remains undetermined.

The rearrangement links TRBV30 to TRBJ1-6, with 7 bases identical to TRBD1. The sequenced sample was peripheral blood mononuclear cells (PBMCs). This TCR was recovered from a man aged 18-30 years with type 2 diabetes. The CDR3 protein is CAWSVRGPNSPLHF. DNA of the CDR3: TGTGCCTGGAGTGTTAGGGGGCCTAATTCACCCCTCCACTTT.